The 21 T cell receptor beta chains below all came from one sample that was sequenced in a study of blood T cell repertoires in COVID-19. Sequenced by immunoSEQ multiplex PCR; TCRdb stores in-frame clones only, minus some. The sample comprises some 120,000 clones, under 95% of which are singletons, and about 4% rests with the top ten. Source material: peripheral blood. The receptor set was obtained from a middle-aged man with active COVID-19.

The V gene is TRBV3-1 (or the pseudogene TRBV3-2), the J gene TRBJ1-1; no reliable D call. The germline gives CDR1 LGHDT, CDR2 YNNKEL (reference sequence). The CDR3 runs 13 residues. Trimming pared 4 bases from V and 3 bases from J, leaving 9 bases between. The CDR3 coding sequence is TGTGCCAGCAGCCCTGCAGTGGACACTGAAGCTTTCTTT. It encodes CASSPAVDTEAFF.

V gene TRBV5-5 combines with J gene TRBJ2-5; D not certain. The V gene's germline CDR1 is SGHKS and CDR2 YYEKEE (reference sequence). The V end was cut by 4 bases, the J end by 3 bases, with 13 bases between. The CDR3 is 14 amino acids. The CDR3 coding sequence is TGTGCCAGCAGCGCCCGTTTTGGAGAAGAGACCCAGTACTTC. It translates to CASSARFGEETQYF.

The chain uses TRBV19 and TRBJ1-6; D gene ambiguous. The CDR3 sequence is 12 residues long. Germline assignment: CDR1 LNHDA and CDR2 SQIVND (reference sequence). V was pared by 7 bases and J by 6 bases, with 7 bases between. CDR3 bases: TGTGCCAGTAACTTGGTTAATTCACCCCTCCACTTT. Protein sequence: CASNLVNSPLHF.

V is TRBV7-6 and J is TRBJ2-1; 14 bases map to TRBD2. The ends lost 4 bases at V and 7 bases at J; junction bases unmatched: 6. The CDR3 runs to 16 residues. Germline values: CDR1 SGHVS, CDR2 FNYEAQ. Here the CDR3 reads CASSSPGTSGRNEQFF. The CDR3 DNA reads TGTGCCAGCAGCTCCCCGGGGACTAGCGGGAGAAATGAGCAGTTCTTC.

V gene TRBV4-2 combines with J gene TRBJ1-1; 10 positions agree with TRBD1. CDR3 length equals 14 residues. Germline V CDR1 and CDR2: LGHNA, YNFKEQ. V shed 3 bases, J shed 5 bases, and the junction held 3 bases outside the gene matches. CDR3 sequence (DNA): TGTGCCAGCAGCCAGACAGGGGGCGGGACTGAAGCTTTCTTT. It specifies CASSQTGGGTEAFF.

The V call is TRBV10-3, the J call TRBJ2-6, with 7 bases that match TRBD1. The CDR3 consists of 17 residues. Per the germline V gene, CDR1 is ENHRY and CDR2 is SYGVKD. V lost 4 bases, J lost 4 bases, and 10 bases stayed unmatched. CDR3 in amino acids: CAISGYLQGSGANVLTF. The CDR3 nucleotides read TGTGCCATCAGTGGTTACCTACAGGGGTCCGGGGCCAACGTCCTGACTTTC.

The chain recombines TRBV7-9 with TRBJ1-2; 8 bases match TRBD1. J gave up 5 bases and V 6 bases, and 5 bases lay outside the gene matches. CDR1 and CDR2 from the germline V gene are SEHNR and FQNEAQ (reference sequence). The CDR3 has 13 residues. The CDR3 region is CASSGDRIYGYTF. The CDR3 DNA sequence: TGTGCCAGCAGTGGGGACAGGATTTATGGCTACACCTTC.

The V gene is TRBV10-3, the J gene TRBJ1-5; D ambiguous. The V end was cut by 0 bases, the J end by 4 bases, with 10 bases between. CDR3 size: 15 residues. CDR1 and CDR2 (germline): ENHRY, SYGVKD. The CDR3 DNA is TGTGCCATCAGTGAGTCCGAACTGAATAATCAGCCCCAGCATTTT. Translating gives CAISESELNNQPQHF.

V gene TRBV9 combines with J gene TRBJ2-1, with 7 bases matching TRBD1. V lost 0 bases, J lost 4 bases, and 4 bases stayed unmatched. This CDR3 comprises 15 residues. The germline CDR1 and CDR2 sequences are SGDLS and YYNGEE. DNA of the CDR3: TGTGCCAGCAGCGTAGATGAGACAGGGTACAATGAGCAGTTCTTC. Its translation is CASSVDETGYNEQFF.

The chain uses TRBV5-1 and TRBJ1-1, with D unclear. The CDR3 runs 16 residues. Germline lookup yields CDR1 SGHRS and CDR2 YFSETQ. Trimming removed 0 bases at V and 4 bases at J, with 16 bases between. DNA for the CDR3: TGCGCCAGCAGCTTGGCTAGCTCAAGGGTATCCACTGAAGCTTTCTTT. Residues: CASSLASSRVSTEAFF.

In its sample, this clone was seen once. J is TRBJ1-3 and V is TRBV6-5; TRBD1 agrees at 7 bases. The V and J ends lost 4 bases and 0 bases, in that order; junction bases with no gene match: 6. This CDR3 comprises 16 residues. Germline V gene data show CDR1 as MNHEY and CDR2 as SVGAGI. The CDR3 DNA follows: TGTGCCAGCAGTTTACAGGGGCCGAGCTCTGGAAACACCATATATTTT. This translates into CASSLQGPSSGNTIYF.

The rearrangement links TRBV5-5 to TRBJ1-1; a possible D gene is TRBD1 (6 bases). The V and J ends lost 4 bases and 1 base respectively, with 14 bases between them. CDR3 size: 15 residues. Germline V CDR1 and CDR2: SGHKS, YYEKEE (reference sequence). The CDR3 loop reads CASSLIPQGNTEAFF. Here the CDR3 DNA reads TGTGCCAGCAGCCTGATCCCACAGGGGAACACTGAAGCTTTCTTT.

This chain joins TRBV15 and TRBJ2-2; 8 bases are a match to TRBD1. Germline values: CDR1 LNHNV, CDR2 YYDKDF (reference sequence). Germline trimming cut 3 bases from V and 1 base from J; bases unmatched to any gene: 4. The CDR3 spans 16 residues. CDR3 residues: CATSSDRGLNTGELFF. CDR3 nucleotides: TGTGCCACCAGCAGCGACAGGGGACTGAACACCGGGGAGCTGTTTTTT.

This clone was counted a single time. This rearrangement joins TRBV6-5 to TRBJ1-1, with TRBD1 identical over 8 bases. Trimming removed 2 bases from V and 2 bases from J; junction bases left unmatched: 4. Germline V gene lookup returns CDR1 MNHEY and CDR2 SVGAGI. The CDR3 is 15 amino acids. Here the CDR3 DNA reads TGTGCCAGCAGTTACATCCAGGGGGCTAACACTGAAGCTTTCTTT. This sequence encodes CASSYIQGANTEAFF.

The J gene is TRBJ2-7, the V gene TRBV5-5; 10 bases align to TRBD1. This CDR3 contains 14 residues. The V gene's germline CDR1 is SGHKS and CDR2 YYEKEE (reference sequence). V was clipped by 3 bases and J by 1 base; unmatched bases: 1. The CDR3 is CASSSGQGSYEQYF. The CDR3 DNA reads TGTGCCAGCAGCTCGGGACAGGGGTCCTACGAGCAGTACTTC.

The CDR3, as DNA: TGTGCCAGCAGTGAATATGGAGGGGACTATGGCTACACCTTC. Translated, it gives CASSEYGGDYGYTF. The J gene is TRBJ1-2, the V gene TRBV6-1; weak D call: TRBD1 (5 bases). Per germline, CDR1 MNHNS and CDR2 SASEGT. V gave up 2 bases and J gave up 3 bases, with 10 bases separating them. This CDR3 is built from 14 residues.

The CDR3 DNA reads as TGTGCCAGCAGCTCCTTCCGACAGGCCGCGGCCGGGGAGCTGTTTTTT. Translating gives CASSSFRQAAAGELFF. This chain joins TRBV9 and TRBJ2-2; possibly TRBD1 for D (6 bases). Germline-derived CDR1 and CDR2 are SGDLS and YYNGEE. The CDR3 spans 16 residues. V shed 4 bases and J shed 6 bases, with 19 bases lying between them.

This chain connects TRBV7-2 to TRBJ1-2, with D possibly matching TRBD1 (6 bases). CDR1 and CDR2 (germline): SGHTA, FQGNSA. V lost 2 bases and J 5 bases, leaving 18 bases between the germline ends. This CDR3 is 16 amino acids long. Here the CDR3 DNA reads TGTGCCAGCAGCTTAAGTTCGACAGGAACATCTTATGGCTACACCTTC. Translation: CASSLSSTGTSYGYTF.

The chain combines TRBV6-1 with TRBJ1-1; D is perhaps TRBD1 (6 bases). Germline-derived CDR1 and CDR2 are MNHNS and SASEGT. Trimming pared 2 bases from V and 6 bases from J, leaving 10 bases between. The CDR3 sequence is 13 residues long. For the CDR3, the DNA is TGTGCCAGCAGTGAACACAGGGATGCTGAAGCTTTCTTT. Translation gives CASSEHRDAEAFF.

CDR3 nucleotide sequence: TGTGCCAGCAGCGCCGGACTAGCGGGGGGCCCGGAGCAGTACTTC. This gives the protein CASSAGLAGGPEQYF. The genes are TRBV5-5 and TRBJ2-7; 14 bases are shared with TRBD2. Germline V CDR1 and CDR2: SGHKS, YYEKEE (reference sequence). The trim removed 4 bases at V and 7 bases at J, leaving 7 bases unmatched. CDR3 length equals 15 residues. The entire variable domain, with the rest obtained from reference TRBV5-5 and TRBJ2-7, is as follows: DAGVTQSPTHLIKTRGQQVTLRCSPISGHKSVSWYQQVLGQGPQFIFQYYEKEERGRGNFPDRFSARQFPNYSSELNVNALLLGDSALYLCASSAGLAGGPEQYFGPGTRLTVT.

The CDR3 protein is CASRGQGNADTQYF. The CDR3 region has the DNA TGTGCCAGCAGGGGACAGGGGAATGCAGATACGCAGTATTTT. V usage is TRBV9 and J usage is TRBJ2-3; 10 bases fit TRBD1. The CDR3 contains 14 residues. Germline loops: CDR1 SGDLS, CDR2 YYNGEE. Losses at the gene ends were 5 bases for V and 4 bases for J; bases not matched to a gene: 4. The full variable domain, with the rest looked up from reference TRBV9 and TRBJ2-3, is DSGVTQTPKHLITATGQRVTLRCSPRSGDLSVYWYQQSLDQGLQFLIQYYNGEERAKGNILERFSAQQFPDLHSELNLSSLELGDSALYFCASRGQGNADTQYFGPGTRLTVL.